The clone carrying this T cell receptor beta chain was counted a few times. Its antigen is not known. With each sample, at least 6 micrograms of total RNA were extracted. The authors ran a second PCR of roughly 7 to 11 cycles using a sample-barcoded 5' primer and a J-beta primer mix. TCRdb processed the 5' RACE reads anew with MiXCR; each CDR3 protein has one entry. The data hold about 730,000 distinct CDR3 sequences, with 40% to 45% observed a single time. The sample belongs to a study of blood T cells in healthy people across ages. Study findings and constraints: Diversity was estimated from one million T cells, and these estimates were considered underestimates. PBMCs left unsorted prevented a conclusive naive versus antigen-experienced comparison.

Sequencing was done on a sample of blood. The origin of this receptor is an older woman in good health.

The CDR3 reads CASSLEPALPYGYTF. The CDR3 DNA follows: TGTGCCAGCAGCTTAGAACCCGCCCTCCCCTATGGCTACACCTTC. This chain uses TRBV7-2 with TRBJ1-2; D remains unclear. From germline, CDR1 is SGHTA and CDR2 FQGNSA. There are 15 residues in the CDR3. Trimming removed 1 base from V and 4 bases from J, with 13 bases in between.